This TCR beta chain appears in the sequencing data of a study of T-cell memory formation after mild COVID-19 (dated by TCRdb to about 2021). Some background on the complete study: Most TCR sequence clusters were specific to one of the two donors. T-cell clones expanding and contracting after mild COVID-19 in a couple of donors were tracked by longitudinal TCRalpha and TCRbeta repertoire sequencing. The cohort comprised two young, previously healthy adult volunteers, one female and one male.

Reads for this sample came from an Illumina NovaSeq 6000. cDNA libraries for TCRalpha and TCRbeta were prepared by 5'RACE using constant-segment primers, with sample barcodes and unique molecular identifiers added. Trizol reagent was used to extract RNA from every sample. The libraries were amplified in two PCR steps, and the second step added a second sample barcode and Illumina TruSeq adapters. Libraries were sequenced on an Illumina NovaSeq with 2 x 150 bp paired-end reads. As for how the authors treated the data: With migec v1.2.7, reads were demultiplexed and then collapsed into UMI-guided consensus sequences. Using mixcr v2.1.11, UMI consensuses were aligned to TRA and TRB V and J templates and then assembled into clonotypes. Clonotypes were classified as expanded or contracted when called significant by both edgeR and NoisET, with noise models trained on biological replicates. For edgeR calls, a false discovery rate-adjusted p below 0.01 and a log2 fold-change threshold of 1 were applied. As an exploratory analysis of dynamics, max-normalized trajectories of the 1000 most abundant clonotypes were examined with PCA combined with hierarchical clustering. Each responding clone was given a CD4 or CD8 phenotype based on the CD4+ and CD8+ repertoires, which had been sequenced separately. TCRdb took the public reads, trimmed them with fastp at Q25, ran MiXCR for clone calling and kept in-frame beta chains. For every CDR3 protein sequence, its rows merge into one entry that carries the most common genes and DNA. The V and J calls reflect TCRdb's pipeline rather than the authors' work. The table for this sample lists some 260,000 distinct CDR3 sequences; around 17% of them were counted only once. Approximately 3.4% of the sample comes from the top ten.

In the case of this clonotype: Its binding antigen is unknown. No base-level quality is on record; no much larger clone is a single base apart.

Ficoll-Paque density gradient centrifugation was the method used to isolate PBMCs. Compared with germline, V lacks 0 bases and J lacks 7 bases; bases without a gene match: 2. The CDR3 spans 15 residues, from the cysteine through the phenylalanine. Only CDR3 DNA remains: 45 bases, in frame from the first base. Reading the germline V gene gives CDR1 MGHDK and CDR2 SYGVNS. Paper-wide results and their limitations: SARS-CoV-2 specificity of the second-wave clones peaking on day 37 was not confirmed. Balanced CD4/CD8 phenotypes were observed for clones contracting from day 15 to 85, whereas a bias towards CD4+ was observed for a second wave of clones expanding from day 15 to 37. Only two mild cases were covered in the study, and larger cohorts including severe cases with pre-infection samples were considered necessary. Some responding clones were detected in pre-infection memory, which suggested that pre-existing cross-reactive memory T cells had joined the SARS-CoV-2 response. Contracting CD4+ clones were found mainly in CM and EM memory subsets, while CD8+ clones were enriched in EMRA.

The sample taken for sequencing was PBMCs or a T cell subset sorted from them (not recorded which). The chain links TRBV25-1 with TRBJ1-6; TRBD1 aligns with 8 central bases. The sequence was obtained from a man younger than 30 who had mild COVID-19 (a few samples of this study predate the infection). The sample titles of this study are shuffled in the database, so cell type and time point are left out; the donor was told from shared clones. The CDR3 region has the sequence CASSEYRGLNSPLHF. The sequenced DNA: TGTGCCAGCAGTGAATACAGGGGGCTGAATTCACCCCTCCACTTT.